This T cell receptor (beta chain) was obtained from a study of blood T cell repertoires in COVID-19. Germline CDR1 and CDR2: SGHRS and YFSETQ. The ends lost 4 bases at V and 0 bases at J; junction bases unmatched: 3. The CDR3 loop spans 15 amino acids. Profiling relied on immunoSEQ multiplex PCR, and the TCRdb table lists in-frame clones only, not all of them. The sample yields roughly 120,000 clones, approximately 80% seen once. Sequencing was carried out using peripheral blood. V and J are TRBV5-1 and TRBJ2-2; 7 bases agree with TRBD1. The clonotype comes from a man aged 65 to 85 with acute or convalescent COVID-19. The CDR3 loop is CASSPRGPNTGELFF. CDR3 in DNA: TGCGCCAGCAGCCCTAGGGGGCCGAACACCGGGGAGCTGTTTTTT.